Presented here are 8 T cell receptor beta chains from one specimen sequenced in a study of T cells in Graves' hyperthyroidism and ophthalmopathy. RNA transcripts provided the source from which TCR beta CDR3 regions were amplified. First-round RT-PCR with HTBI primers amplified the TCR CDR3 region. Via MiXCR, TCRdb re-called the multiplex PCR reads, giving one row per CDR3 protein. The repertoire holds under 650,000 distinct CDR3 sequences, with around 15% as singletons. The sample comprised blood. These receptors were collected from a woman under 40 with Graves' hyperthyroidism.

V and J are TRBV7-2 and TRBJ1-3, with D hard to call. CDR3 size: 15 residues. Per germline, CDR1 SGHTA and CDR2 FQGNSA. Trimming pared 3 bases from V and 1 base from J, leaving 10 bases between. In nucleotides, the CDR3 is TGTGCCAGCAGCTTGACTCAACAGTCTGGAAACACCATATATTTT. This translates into CASSLTQQSGNTIYF.

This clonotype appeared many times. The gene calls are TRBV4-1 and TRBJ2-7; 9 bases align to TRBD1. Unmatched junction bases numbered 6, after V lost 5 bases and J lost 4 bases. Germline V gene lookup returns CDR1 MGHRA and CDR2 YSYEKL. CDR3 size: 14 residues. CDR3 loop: CASSTPGQGYEQYF. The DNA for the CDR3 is TGCGCCAGCAGCACACCGGGACAGGGATACGAGCAGTACTTC.

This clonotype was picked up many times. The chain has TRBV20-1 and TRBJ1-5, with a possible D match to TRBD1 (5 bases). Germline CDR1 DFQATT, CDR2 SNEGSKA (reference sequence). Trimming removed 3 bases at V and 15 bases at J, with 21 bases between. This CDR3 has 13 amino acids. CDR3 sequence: CSASDSNQKGVHF. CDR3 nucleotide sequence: TGCAGTGCTAGTGACAGTAATCAAAAAGGTGTGCATTTT.

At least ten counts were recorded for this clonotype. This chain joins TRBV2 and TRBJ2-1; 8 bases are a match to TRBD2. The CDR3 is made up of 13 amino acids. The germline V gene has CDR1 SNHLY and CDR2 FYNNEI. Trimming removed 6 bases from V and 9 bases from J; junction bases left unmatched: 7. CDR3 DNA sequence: TGTGCCAGCAGGCCTGGGACTAGGGGTGAGCAGTTCTTC. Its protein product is CASRPGTRGEQFF.

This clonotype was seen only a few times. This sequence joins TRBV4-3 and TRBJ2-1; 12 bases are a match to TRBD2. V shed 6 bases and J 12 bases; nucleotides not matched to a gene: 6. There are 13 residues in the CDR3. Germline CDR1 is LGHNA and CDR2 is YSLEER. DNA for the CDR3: TGCGCCAGCAGTCGACTAGCGGGAGAATGGCAGTTCTTC. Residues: CASSRLAGEWQFF.

For the CDR3, the DNA is TGTGCCAGCAGTACAAAGGGTTTTCCCTACGAGCAGTACTTC. Its translation: CASSTKGFPYEQYF. This chain uses TRBV27 with TRBJ2-7, with unresolved D. This CDR3 region has 14 residues. The germline gives CDR1 MNHEY, CDR2 SMNVEV (reference sequence). Trimming took 5 bases from V and 2 from J, leaving 13 bases between them.

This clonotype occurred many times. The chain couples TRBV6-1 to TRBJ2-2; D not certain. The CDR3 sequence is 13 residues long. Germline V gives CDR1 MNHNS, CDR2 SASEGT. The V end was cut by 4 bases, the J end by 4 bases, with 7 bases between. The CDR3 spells CASSAWGTGELFF. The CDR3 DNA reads TGTGCCAGCAGTGCGTGGGGCACCGGGGAGCTGTTTTTT.

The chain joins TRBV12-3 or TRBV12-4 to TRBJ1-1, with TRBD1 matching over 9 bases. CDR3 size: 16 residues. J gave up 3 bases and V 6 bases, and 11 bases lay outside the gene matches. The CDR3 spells CASRPPPGQGYTEAFF. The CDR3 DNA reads TGTGCCAGCAGGCCTCCCCCGGGACAGGGATACACTGAAGCTTTCTTT.